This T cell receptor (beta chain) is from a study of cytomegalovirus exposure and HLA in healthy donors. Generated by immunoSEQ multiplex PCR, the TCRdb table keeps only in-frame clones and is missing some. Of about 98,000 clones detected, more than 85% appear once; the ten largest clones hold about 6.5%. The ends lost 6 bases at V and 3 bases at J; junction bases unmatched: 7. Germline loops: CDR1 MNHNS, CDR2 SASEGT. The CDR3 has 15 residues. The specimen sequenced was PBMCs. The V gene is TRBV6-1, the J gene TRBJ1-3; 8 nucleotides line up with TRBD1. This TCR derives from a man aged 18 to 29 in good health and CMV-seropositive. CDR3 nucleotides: TGTGCCAGCAGCGAGACAGGGGATGGTGGAAACACCATATATTTT. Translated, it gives CASSETGDGGNTIYF.